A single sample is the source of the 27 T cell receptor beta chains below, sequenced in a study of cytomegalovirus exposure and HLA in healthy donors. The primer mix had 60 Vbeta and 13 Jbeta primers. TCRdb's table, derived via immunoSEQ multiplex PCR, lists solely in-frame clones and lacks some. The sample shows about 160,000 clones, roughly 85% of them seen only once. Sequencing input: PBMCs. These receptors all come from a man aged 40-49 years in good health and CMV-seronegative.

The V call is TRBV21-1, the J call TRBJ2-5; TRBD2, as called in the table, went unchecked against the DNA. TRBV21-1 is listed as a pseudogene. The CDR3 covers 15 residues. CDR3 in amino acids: CASLKLAGGQETQYF. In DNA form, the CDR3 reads TGTGCCAGTCTTAAACTAGCGGGAGGACAGGAGACCCAGTACTTC.

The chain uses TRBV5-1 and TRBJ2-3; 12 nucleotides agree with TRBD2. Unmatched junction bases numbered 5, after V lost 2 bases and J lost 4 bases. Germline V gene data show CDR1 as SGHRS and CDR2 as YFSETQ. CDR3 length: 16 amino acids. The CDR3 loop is CASSFPTSGRSDTQYF. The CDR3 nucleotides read TGCGCCAGCAGCTTCCCGACTAGCGGGAGATCAGATACGCAGTATTTT.

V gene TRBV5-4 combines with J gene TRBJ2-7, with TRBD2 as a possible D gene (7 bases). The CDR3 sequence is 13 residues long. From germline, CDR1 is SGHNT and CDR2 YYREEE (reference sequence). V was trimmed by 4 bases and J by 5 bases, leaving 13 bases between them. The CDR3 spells CASSGGGAHEQYF. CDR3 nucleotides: TGTGCCAGCAGCGGAGGGGGGGCCCACGAGCAGTACTTC.

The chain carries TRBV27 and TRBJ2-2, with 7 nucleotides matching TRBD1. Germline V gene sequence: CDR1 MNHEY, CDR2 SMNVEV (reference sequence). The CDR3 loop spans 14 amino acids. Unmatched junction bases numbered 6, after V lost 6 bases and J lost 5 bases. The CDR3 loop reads CASRVGGSTGELFF. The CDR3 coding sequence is TGTGCCAGCAGGGTAGGGGGCTCGACCGGGGAGCTGTTTTTT.

CDR3 nucleotides: TGCGCCAGCAGCTTGCTACTGGGTAGAGGCGCTAATGAAAAACTGTTTTTT. Its translation: CASSLLLGRGANEKLFF. This chain links TRBV5-1 with TRBJ1-4; D uncertain. There are 17 residues in the CDR3. Germline CDR1 and CDR2: SGHRS and YFSETQ. Deletions cut 1 base from V and 3 bases from J, with 16 bases between.

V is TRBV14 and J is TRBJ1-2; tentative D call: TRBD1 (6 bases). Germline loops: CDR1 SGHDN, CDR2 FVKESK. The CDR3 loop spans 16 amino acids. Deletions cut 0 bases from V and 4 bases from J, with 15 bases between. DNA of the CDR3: TGTGCCAGCAGCCAAGATATTCGAGGGGGTGGCTATGGCTACACCTTC. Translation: CASSQDIRGGGYGYTF. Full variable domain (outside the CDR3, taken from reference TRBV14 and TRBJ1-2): EAGVTQFPSHSVIEKGQTVTLRCDPISGHDNLYWYRRVMGKEIKFLLHFVKESKQDESGMPNNRFLAERTGGTYSTLKVQPAELEDSGVYFCASSQDIRGGGYGYTFGSGTRLTVV.

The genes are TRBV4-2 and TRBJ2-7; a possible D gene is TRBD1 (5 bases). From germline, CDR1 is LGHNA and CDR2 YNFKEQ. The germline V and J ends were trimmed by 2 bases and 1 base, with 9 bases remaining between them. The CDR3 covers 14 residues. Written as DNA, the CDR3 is TGTGCCAGCAGCCAACTTAAGGGGTCCTACGAGCAGTACTTC. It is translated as CASSQLKGSYEQYF.

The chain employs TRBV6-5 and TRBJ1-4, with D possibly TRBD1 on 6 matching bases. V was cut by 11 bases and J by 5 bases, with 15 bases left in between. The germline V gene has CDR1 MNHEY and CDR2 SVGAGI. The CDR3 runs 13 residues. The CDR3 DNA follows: TGTGCCGGGGGCCGGGAACGCAATGAAAAACTGTTTTTT. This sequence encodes CAGGRERNEKLFF.

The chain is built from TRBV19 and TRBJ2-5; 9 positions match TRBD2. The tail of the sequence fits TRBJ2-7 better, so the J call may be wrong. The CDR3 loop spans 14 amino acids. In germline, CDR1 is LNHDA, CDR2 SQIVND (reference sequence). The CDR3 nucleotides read TGTGCCAGTAGTGAATTAGCGGGAGACTACGAGCAGTACTTC. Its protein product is CASSELAGDYEQYF.

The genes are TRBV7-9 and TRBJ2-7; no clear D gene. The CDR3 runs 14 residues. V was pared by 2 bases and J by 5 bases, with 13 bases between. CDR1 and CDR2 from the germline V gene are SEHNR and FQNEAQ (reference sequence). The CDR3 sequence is CASSLNIPQDEQYF. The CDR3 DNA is TGTGCCAGCAGCTTAAACATACCCCAAGACGAGCAGTACTTC.

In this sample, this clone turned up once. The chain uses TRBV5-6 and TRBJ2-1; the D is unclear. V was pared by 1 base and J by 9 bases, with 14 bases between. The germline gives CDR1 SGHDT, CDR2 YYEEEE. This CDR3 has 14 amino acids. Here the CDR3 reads CASSLPMERSEQFF. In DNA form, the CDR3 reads TGTGCCAGCAGCTTGCCCATGGAGAGATCTGAGCAGTTCTTC. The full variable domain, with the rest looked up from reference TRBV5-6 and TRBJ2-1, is DAGVTQSPTHLIKTRGQQVTLRCSPKSGHDTVSWYQQALGQGPQFIFQYYEEEERQRGNFPDRFSGHQFPNYSSELNVNALLLGDSALYLCASSLPMERSEQFFGPGTRLTVL.

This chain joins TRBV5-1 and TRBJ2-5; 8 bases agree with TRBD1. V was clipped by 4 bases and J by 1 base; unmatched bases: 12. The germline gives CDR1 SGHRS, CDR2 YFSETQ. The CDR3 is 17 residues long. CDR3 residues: CASSPTGAHGFQETQYF. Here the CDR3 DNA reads TGCGCCAGCAGCCCGACAGGGGCCCACGGATTCCAAGAGACCCAGTACTTC.

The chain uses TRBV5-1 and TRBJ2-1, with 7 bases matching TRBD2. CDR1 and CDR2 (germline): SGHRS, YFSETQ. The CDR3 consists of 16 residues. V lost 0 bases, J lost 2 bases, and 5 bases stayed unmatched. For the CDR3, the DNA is TGCGCCAGCAGCTTGGCGGGCGGGAGTCCCTACAATGAGCAGTTCTTC. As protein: CASSLAGGSPYNEQFF.

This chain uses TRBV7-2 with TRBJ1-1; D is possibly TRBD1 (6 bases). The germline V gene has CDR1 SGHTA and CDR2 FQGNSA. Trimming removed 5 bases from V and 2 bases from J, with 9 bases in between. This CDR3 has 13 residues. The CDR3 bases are TGTGCCAGCAGCGTGGGACAAAACACTGAAGCTTTCTTT. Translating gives CASSVGQNTEAFF. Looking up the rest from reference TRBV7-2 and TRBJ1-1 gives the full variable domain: GAGVSQSPSNKVTEKGKDVELRCDPISGHTALYWYRQSLGQGLEFLIYFQGNSAPDKSGLPSDRFSAERTGGSVSTLTIQRTQQEDSAVYLCASSVGQNTEAFFGQGTRLTVV.

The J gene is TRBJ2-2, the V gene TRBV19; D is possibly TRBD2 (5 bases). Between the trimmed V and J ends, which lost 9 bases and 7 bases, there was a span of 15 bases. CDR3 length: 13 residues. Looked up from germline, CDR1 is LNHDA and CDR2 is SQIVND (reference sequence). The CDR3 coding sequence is TGTGCCAGCACGACTATAGGTGGCGGGGAGCTGTTTTTT. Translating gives CASTTIGGGELFF.

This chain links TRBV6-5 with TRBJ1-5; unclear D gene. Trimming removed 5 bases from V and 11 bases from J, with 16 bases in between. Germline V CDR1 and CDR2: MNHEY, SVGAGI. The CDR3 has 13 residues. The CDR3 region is CASSVTEPSAQHF. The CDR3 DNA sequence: TGTGCCAGCAGTGTGACTGAGCCCTCAGCCCAGCATTTT.

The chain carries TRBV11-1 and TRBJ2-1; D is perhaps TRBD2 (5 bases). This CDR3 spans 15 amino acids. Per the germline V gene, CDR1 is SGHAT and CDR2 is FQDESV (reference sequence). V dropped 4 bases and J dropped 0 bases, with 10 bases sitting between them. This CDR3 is CASSYLGSSYNEQFF. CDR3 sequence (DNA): TGTGCCAGCAGCTACCTAGGGAGCTCCTACAATGAGCAGTTCTTC.

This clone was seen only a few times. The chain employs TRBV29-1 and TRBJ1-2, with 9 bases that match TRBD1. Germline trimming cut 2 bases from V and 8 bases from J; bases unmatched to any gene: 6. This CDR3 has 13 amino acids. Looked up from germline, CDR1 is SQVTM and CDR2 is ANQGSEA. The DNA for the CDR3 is TGCAGCGTTGAACCACAGGGGGCGAGCGGCTACACCTTC. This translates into CSVEPQGASGYTF.

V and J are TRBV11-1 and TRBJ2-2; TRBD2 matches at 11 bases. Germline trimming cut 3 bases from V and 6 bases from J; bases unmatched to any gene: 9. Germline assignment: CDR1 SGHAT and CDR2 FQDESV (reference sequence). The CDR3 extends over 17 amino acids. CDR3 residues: CASSFVLAGAAAGELFF. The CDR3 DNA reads TGTGCCAGCAGCTTTGTACTAGCGGGAGCCGCGGCCGGGGAGCTGTTTTTT.

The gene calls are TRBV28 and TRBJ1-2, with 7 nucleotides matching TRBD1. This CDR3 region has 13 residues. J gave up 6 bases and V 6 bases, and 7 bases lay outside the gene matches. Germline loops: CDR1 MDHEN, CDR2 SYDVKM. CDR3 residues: CASRGTAQNGYTF. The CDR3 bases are TGTGCCAGCAGAGGGACAGCTCAAAATGGCTACACCTTC.

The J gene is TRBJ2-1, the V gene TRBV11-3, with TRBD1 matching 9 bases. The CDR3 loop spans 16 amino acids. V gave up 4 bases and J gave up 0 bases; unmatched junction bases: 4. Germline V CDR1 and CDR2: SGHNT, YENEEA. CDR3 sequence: CASSSGQGSSYNEQFF. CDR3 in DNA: TGTGCCAGCAGCTCCGGACAGGGGAGCTCCTACAATGAGCAGTTCTTC.

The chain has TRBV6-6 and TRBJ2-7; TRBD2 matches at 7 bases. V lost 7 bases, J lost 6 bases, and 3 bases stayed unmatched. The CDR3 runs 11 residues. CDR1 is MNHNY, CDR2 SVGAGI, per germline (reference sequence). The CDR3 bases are TGTGCCAGCATGGGGGGGACCGAGCAGTACTTC. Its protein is CASMGGTEQYF.

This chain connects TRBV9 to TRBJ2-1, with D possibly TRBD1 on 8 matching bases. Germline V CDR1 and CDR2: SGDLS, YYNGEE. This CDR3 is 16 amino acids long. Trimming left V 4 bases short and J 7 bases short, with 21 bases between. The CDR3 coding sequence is TGTGCCAGCAGCAGAGGAACAGGGGGGGGATGGAATGAGCAGTTCTTC. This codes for CASSRGTGGGWNEQFF.

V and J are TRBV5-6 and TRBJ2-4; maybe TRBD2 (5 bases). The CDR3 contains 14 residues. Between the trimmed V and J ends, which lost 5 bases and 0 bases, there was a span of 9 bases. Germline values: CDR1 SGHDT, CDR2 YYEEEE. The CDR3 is CASRPRGAKNIQYF. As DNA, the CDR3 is TGTGCCAGCAGGCCACGGGGAGCCAAAAACATTCAGTACTTC.

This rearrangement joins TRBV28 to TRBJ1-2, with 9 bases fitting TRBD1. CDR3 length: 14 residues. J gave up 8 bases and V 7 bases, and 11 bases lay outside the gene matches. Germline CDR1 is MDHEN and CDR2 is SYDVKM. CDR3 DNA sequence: TGTGCCAGCACCTCCCGGGGACAGGGAGGGGGCTACACCTTC. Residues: CASTSRGQGGGYTF.

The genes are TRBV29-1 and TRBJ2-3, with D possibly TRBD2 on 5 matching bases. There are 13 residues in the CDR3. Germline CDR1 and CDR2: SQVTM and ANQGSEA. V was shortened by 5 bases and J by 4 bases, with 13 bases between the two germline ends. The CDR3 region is CSVSSGGADTQYF. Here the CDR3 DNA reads TGCAGCGTTTCGTCAGGAGGAGCAGATACGCAGTATTTT.

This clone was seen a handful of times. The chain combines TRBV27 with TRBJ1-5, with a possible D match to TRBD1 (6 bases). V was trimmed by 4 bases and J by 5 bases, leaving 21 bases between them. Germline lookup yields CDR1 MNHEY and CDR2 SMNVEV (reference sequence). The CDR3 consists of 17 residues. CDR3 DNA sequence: TGTGCCAGCAGTTCTCGTCCCGACAGGATTCGTTATCAGCCCCAGCATTTT. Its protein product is CASSSRPDRIRYQPQHF.